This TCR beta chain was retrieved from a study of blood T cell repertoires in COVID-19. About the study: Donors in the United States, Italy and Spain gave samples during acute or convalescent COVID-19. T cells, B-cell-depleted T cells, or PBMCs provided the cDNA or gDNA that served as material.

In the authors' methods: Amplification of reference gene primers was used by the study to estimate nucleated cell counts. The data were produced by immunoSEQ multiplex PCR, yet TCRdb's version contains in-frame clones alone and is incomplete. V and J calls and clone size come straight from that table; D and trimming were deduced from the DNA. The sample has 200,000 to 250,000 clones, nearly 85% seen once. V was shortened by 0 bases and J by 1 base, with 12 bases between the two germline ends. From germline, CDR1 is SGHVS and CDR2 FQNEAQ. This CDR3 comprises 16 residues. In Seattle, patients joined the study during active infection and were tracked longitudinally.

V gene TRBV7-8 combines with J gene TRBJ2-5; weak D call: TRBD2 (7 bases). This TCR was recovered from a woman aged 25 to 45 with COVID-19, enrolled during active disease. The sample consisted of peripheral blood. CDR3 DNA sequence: TGTGCCAGCAGCTTAGCGAAGGGGGGGATCCAAGAGACCCAGTACTTC. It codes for CASSLAKGGIQETQYF.